This entry concerns a single T cell receptor beta chain. The source of the sample is a study of CD8+CD57+ T cells in acquired aplastic anemia. This CDR3 spans 14 amino acids. Trimming stripped 5 bases from V and 2 bases from J, with 11 bases between. The germline CDR1 and CDR2 sequences are SGHTA and FQGTGA. Genomic DNA acted as the template from which TCR beta VDJ combination and CDR3 sequence profiling were carried out. A single record per CDR3 protein comes from TCRdb applying MiXCR to the reads. Here the sample spans a few hundred thousand distinct CDR3 sequences, around 60% being singletons. The receptor comes from a human donor in good health. Sequences were obtained from sorted CD4+, CD8+, or CD8+CD57+ T cells (not recorded which) from PBMCs. The rearrangement joins TRBV7-3 to TRBJ2-3, with D maybe TRBD1 (5 bases). The CDR3 here is CASSLGHDTDTQYF. For the CDR3, the DNA is TGTGCCAGCAGCCTCGGACACGACACAGATACGCAGTATTTT.